This T cell receptor beta chain was identified in a study of shared clonotypes between healthy human individuals. The overall study: For every donor, three CD4 naive, three CD4 memory, two CD8 naive and one CD8 memory plates were used. Points from the study as a whole: Richness estimates generally favored naive over memory subsets. Sorted-subset sequencing was shown by rarefaction to be incomplete despite large depth.

The assay was immunoSEQ multiplex PCR, and TCRdb's table has in-frame clones only and misses some. This repertoire shows 1.5 million to 2.5 million clones, about 95% found once; its top ten account for more than 0.9%. On this clone itself: The antigen remains unidentified.

The CDR3 spans 13 residues. The V end was cut by 5 bases, the J end by 8 bases, with 12 bases between. Germline assignment: CDR1 MNHEY and CDR2 SVGAGI. CD8 cells regarded as naive lacked CD45RO, were positively chosen for CCR7, and omitted terminally differentiated effector memory CD45RA+ cells. Participating donors were healthy, HIV-negative adults free of recent acute infections or vaccinations. The rearrangement joins TRBV6-5 to TRBJ2-2, with D perhaps TRBD2 (5 bases). The sequence was obtained from a man between 18 and 29 years old in good health. Material: naive CD8+ T cells sorted from blood. CDR3 sequence (DNA): TGTGCCAGCAGTCACGACGGGGAAGGGGAGCTGTTTTTT. Translating it yields CASSHDGEGELFF.